The 11 T cell receptor beta chains presented below share a single source sample, sequenced in a study of beta chain features in type 1 diabetes. Sequencing targeted expressed TCRB transcripts, as all isolated RNA had been reverse transcribed. Sequencing used immunoSEQ multiplex PCR; TCRdb keeps in-frame clones, though not all of them. Of roughly 380,000 clones listed, 20% were seen once; the top ten hold 0.044%. Sequences were obtained from naive CD4+ T cells from blood. The source of these receptors is a young woman in good health.

The J gene is TRBJ1-1, the V gene TRBV5-4; no firm D call. The V end was cut by 4 bases, the J end by 0 bases, with 7 bases between. Germline V gene data show CDR1 as SGHNT and CDR2 as YYREEE (reference sequence). CDR3 length: 13 residues. For the CDR3, the DNA is TGTGCCAGCAGCGAAAGCCTGAACACTGAAGCTTTCTTT. Its translation: CASSESLNTEAFF. The full variable domain, its missing parts supplied by reference TRBV5-4 and TRBJ1-1, is ETGVTQSPTHLIKTRGQQVTLRCSSQSGHNTVSWYQQALGQGPQFIFQYYREEENGRGNFPPRFSGLQFPNYSSELNVNALELDDSALYLCASSESLNTEAFFGQGTRLTVV.

The chain links TRBV29-1 to TRBJ2-5; possibly TRBD1 for D (5 bases). Germline V gives CDR1 SQVTM, CDR2 ANQGSEA. The CDR3 is 13 amino acids. Trimming pared 0 bases from V and 7 bases from J, leaving 12 bases between. The DNA for the CDR3 is TGCAGCGTTGAAGAAGGGGTGGTTGGGACCCAGTACTTC. Translation gives CSVEEGVVGTQYF. Full variable domain (missing parts from reference TRBV29-1 and TRBJ2-5): SAVISQKPSRDICQRGTSLTIQCQVDSQVTMMFWYRQQPGQSLTLIATANQGSEATYESGFVIDKFPISRPNLTFSTLTVSNMSPEDSSIYLCSVEEGVVGTQYFGPGTRLLVL.

This clone has more than one count but fewer than ten. The chain couples TRBV28 to TRBJ1-5, with D uncertain. The CDR3 is made up of 11 amino acids. Looked up from germline, CDR1 is MDHEN and CDR2 is SYDVKM. V was clipped by 5 bases and J by 12 bases, with 11 bases between them. This CDR3 is CASSLRGGQHF. CDR3 DNA sequence: TGTGCCAGCAGTCTCAGAGGCGGCCAGCATTTT.

V and J are TRBV2 and TRBJ2-3; perhaps TRBD2 as D (6 bases). The CDR3 runs 15 residues. Per the germline V gene, CDR1 is SNHLY and CDR2 is FYNNEI. V lost 6 bases and J lost 1, with 14 bases in between. The CDR3 here is CASSAWASGTDTQYF. The CDR3 DNA reads TGTGCCAGCAGCGCCTGGGCTAGCGGCACAGATACGCAGTATTTT.

This rearrangement joins TRBV16 to TRBJ1-2; unclear D gene. Germline assignment: CDR1 KGHSY and CDR2 FQNENV. V was clipped by 4 bases and J by 6 bases, with 21 bases between them. CDR3 length: 16 amino acids. The CDR3: CASSLKREPSQHGYTF. As DNA, the CDR3 is TGTGCCAGCAGCCTAAAACGGGAGCCCTCCCAACATGGCTACACCTTC. Drawing the rest from reference TRBV16 and TRBJ1-2, the complete variable domain is GEEVAQTPKHLVRGEGQKAKLYCAPIKGHSYVFWYQQVLKNEFKFLISFQNENVFDETGMPKERFSAKCLPNSPCSLEIQATKLEDSAVYFCASSLKREPSQHGYTFGSGTRLTVV.

CDR3 nucleotides: TGTGCCTGGAGTGTCCGGGACACCGGGGAGCTGTTTTTT. Translating it yields CAWSVRDTGELFF. V is TRBV30 and J is TRBJ2-2; D is unclear. The germline V gene encodes CDR1 GTSNPN and CDR2 SVGIG (reference sequence). Deletions cut 0 bases from V and 3 bases from J, with 5 bases between. The CDR3 runs to 13 residues.

This chain links TRBV5-8 with TRBJ2-5; TRBD1 is a possible D gene (5 bases). Germline V gives CDR1 SGHTS, CDR2 YDEGEE. The V end lost 0 bases, the J end lost 4 bases, and 13 bases lay between the germline ends. CDR3 length: 15 residues. This chain's CDR3 is CASSLEIDGAETQYF. The CDR3 bases are TGTGCCAGCAGCTTGGAAATAGATGGGGCAGAGACCCAGTACTTC.

The chain carries TRBV30 and TRBJ2-1, with unresolved D. Trimming took off 3 bases at V and 3 bases at J, with 3 bases between the two ends. The CDR3 runs 11 residues. From germline, CDR1 is GTSNPN and CDR2 SVGIG (reference sequence). Here the CDR3 reads CAWSGYNEQFF. For the CDR3, the DNA is TGTGCCTGGAGCGGCTACAATGAGCAGTTCTTC.

The chain combines TRBV9 with TRBJ2-3, with 10 nucleotides matching TRBD2. Germline V gene lookup returns CDR1 SGDLS and CDR2 YYNGEE. This CDR3 contains 18 residues. The V segment lost 4 bases and the J segment 5 bases; nucleotides outside the gene matches: 16. The CDR3 DNA reads as TGTGCCAGCAGCCCCGGGGAGAAGCGGGGGGGCTATGGAGATACGCAGTATTTT. It encodes CASSPGEKRGGYGDTQYF.

Worth noting for this clone: Other DNA sequences in this sample translate to the same CDR3. The chain combines TRBV20-1 with TRBJ1-1; D is unresolved. CDR1 and CDR2 (germline): DFQATT, SNEGSKA (reference sequence). Trimming removed 5 bases from V and 1 base from J, with 5 bases in between. The CDR3 has 11 residues. The CDR3 sequence is CSAPRNTEAFF. The CDR3, as DNA: TGCAGTGCTCCGAGGAACACTGAAGCTTTCTTT.

This clone was seen a handful of times. The chain recombines TRBV7-9 with TRBJ2-1; 10 nucleotides line up with TRBD2. Germline-derived CDR1 and CDR2 are SEHNR and FQNEAQ (reference sequence). The CDR3 loop spans 16 amino acids. J was trimmed by 5 bases and V by 3 bases; bases with no gene match: 7. The CDR3 nucleotides read TGTGCCAGCAGCTTCCTGCTAGCGGGAGCCCACAATGAGCAGTTCTTC. This translates into CASSFLLAGAHNEQFF.